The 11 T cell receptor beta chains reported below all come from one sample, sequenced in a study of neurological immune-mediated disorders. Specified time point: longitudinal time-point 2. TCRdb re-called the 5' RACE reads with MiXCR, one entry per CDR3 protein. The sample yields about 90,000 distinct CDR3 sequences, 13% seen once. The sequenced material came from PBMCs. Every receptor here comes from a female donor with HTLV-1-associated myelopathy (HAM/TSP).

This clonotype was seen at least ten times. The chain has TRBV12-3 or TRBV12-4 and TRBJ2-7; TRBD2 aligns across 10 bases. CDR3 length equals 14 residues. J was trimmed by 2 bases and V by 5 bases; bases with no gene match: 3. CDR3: CASSKTSGPYEQYF. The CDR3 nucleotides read TGTGCCAGCAGTAAGACTAGCGGGCCCTACGAGCAGTACTTC.

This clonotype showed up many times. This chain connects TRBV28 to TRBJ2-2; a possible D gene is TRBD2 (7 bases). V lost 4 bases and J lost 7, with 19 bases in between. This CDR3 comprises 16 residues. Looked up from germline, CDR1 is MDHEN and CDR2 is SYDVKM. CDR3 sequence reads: CASSSVSRGGIGELFF. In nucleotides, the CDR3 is TGTGCCAGCAGTTCGGTTTCCAGGGGAGGGATCGGGGAGCTGTTTTTT.

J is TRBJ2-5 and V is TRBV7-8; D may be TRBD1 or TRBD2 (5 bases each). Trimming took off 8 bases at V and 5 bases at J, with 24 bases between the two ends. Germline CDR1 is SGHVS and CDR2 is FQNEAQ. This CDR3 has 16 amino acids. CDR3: CASHGRGAGLLETQYF. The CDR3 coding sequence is TGTGCCAGCCACGGAAGAGGGGCAGGGCTCTTGGAGACCCAGTACTTC.

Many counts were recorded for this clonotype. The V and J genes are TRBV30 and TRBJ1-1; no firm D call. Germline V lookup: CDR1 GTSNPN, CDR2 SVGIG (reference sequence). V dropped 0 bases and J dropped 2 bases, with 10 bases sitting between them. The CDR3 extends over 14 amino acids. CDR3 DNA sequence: TGTGCCTGGAGTGTAACCCGGGGTAACACTGAAGCTTTCTTT. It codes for CAWSVTRGNTEAFF.

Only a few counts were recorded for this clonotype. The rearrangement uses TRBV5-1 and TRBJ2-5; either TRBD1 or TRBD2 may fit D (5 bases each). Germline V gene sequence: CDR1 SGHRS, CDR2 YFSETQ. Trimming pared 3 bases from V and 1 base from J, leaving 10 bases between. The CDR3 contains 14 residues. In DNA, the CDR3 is TGCGCCAGCAGCTCCGGGACGAGCCAAGAGACCCAGTACTTC. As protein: CASSSGTSQETQYF.

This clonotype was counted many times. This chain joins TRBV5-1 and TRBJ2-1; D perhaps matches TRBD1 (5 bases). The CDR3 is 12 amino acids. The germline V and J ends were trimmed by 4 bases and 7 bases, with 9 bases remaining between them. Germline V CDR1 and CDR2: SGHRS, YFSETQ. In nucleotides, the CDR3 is TGCGCCAGCAGCAAACAGGTGAATGAGCAGTTCTTC. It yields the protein CASSKQVNEQFF.

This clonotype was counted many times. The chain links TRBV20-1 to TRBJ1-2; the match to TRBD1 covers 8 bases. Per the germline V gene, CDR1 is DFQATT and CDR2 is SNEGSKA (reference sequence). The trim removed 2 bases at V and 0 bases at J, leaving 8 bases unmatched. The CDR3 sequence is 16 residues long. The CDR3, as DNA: TGCAGTGCTAGATCCCGAGGGGACAGGTCTAACTATGGCTACACCTTC. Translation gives CSARSRGDRSNYGYTF.

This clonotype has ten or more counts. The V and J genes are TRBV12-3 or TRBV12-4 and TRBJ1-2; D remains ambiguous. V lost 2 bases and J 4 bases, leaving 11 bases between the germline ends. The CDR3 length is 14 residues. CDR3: CASSLPTGFYGYTF. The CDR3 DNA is TGTGCCAGCAGTTTACCCACGGGGTTCTATGGCTACACCTTC.

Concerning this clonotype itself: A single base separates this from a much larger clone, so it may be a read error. CDR3 nucleotide sequence: TGCGCCAGCAGCTTGTATCCCGCAGGGTTAACAGATACGCAGTATTTT. Its translation: CASSLYPAGLTDTQYF. The chain couples TRBV5-1 to TRBJ2-3; a weak D match, TRBD1 (5 bases). The CDR3 extends over 16 amino acids. The germline V gene encodes CDR1 SGHRS and CDR2 YFSETQ. V was trimmed by 1 base and J by 3 bases, leaving 15 bases between them.

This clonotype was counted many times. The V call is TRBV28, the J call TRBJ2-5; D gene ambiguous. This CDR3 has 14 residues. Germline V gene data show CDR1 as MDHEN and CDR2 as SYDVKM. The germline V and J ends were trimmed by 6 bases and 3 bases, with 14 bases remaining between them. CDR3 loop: CASSQAPVKETQYF. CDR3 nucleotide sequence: TGTGCCAGCAGCCAAGCCCCGGTGAAAGAGACCCAGTACTTC.

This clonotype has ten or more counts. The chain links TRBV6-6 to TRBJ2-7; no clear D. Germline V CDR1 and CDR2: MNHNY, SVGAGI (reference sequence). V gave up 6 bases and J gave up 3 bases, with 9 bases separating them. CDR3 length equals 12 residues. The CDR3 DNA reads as TGTGCCAGCAGGTTAGGGTTCTACGAGCAGTACTTC. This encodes CASRLGFYEQYF.